The next 5 T cell receptor beta chains were all read from a single sample in a study of tumor-infiltrating lymphocytes in primary liver carcinoma. The approximately 17-32 mg bulk tissue piece was not sorted before simultaneous RNA and DNA extraction. Using a constant-region primer together with ProtoScript II reverse transcriptase, TCR beta cDNA was made from 500 ng of total RNA. ARM-PCR, slightly modified, supplied the TCR beta libraries through three nested multiplex PCR rounds. TRBV1-TRBV30 forward primers paired with a C-beta reverse primer drove the first two PCR rounds, 10 cycles each. MiXCR, run by TCRdb on the multiplex PCR reads, gives a single entry per CDR3 protein. Of 70,000 to 95,000 distinct CDR3 sequences detected, about 70% appear once; the ten largest clones hold 25% to 35%. Specimen: liver tumor tissue from sampling region 4. The sample's subset: tumor region T4, right-lateral pole. These receptors were taken from a man between 40 and 49 years old with primary liver carcinoma and hepatitis B virus infection.

The chain has TRBV6-1 and TRBJ2-7, with 11 nucleotides matching TRBD2. The germline V gene has CDR1 MNHNS and CDR2 SASEGT. The CDR3 extends over 18 amino acids. CDR3 nucleotide sequence: TGTGCCAGCATCTTCCAGACTAGCGGGGCCCTGAGCTCCTACGAGCGGTACGTC. It codes for CASIFQTSGALSSYERYV.

J is TRBJ2-7 and V is TRBV12-3 or TRBV12-4; D gene uncertain. V was trimmed by 9 bases and J by 4 bases, leaving 16 bases between them. The CDR3 has 13 amino acids. The CDR3 coding sequence is TGTGCCAGTTTTGTATGGTCAAGGTACGAGCAGTACTTC. This translates into CASFVWSRYEQYF.

A word on this clonotype: One end of the junction does not line up with germline, which may come from a read error. This chain links TRBV11-1 with TRBJ2-5; weak D call: TRBD1 (7 bases). There are 14 residues in the CDR3. In germline, CDR1 is SGHAT, CDR2 FQDESV (reference sequence). CDR3 sequence reads: CASSAGGLQGTQYF. CDR3 nucleotide sequence: TGTGCAAGCAGCGCAGGGGGACTTCAAGGGACCCAGTACTTC. Looking up the rest from reference TRBV11-1 and TRBJ2-5 gives the full variable domain: EAEVAQSPRYKITEKSQAVAFWCDPISGHATLYWYRQILGQGPELLVQFQDESVVDDSQLPKDRFSAERLKGVDSTLKIQPAELGDSAMYLCASSAGGLQGTQYFGPGTRLLVL.

In the case of this clonotype: At one boundary the junction diverges from the germline segment, which might be a read error. V is TRBV29-1 and J is TRBJ2-2, with D tentatively TRBD1 (6 bases). CDR3 length equals 13 residues. Germline assignment: CDR1 SQVTM and CDR2 ANQGSEA. The CDR3 DNA sequence: TGCAGCGTTAACCGACAGGACACCGAGGAGCTGTTTTTT. This translates into CSVNRQDTEELFF.

This clonotype was detected ten times or more. This chain uses TRBV30 with TRBJ2-1; TRBD2 agrees at 9 bases. This CDR3 spans 15 amino acids. The trim removed 4 bases at V and 5 bases at J, leaving 9 bases unmatched. Germline-derived CDR1 and CDR2 are GTSNPN and SVGIG (reference sequence). The CDR3 region has the DNA TGTGCCTGGATCGAGGCGGGAGGGGGACACAATGAGCAGTTCTTC. The encoded protein is CAWIEAGGGHNEQFF. Looking up the rest from reference TRBV30 and TRBJ2-1 gives the full variable domain: SQTIHQWPATLVQPVGSPLSLECTVEGTSNPNLYWYRQAAGRGLQLLFYSVGIGQISSEVPQNLSASRPQDRQFILSSKKLLLSDSGFYLCAWIEAGGGHNEQFFGPGTRLTVL.